This TCR beta chain originates from a study of vaccination and CD4 T cells after COVID-19. This clonotype showed up just a few times. The antigen remains undetermined. As for treatment: roughly 10-day PBMC culture with coronavirus spike peptide pools or control peptides (ViraFEST assay). The Oncomine TCR Beta short-read assay generated sequence data from the DNA of cultured CD4+ T cells. MiXCR was run by TCRdb on the PCR reads, yielding one entry per CDR3 protein. The sample holds under 10,000 distinct CDR3 sequences; under 20% are singletons and the top ten take approximately 21%. Germline-derived CDR1 and CDR2 are MNHNS and SASEGT. J lost 5 bases, V lost 8 bases, and 5 bases had no gene match. CDR3 length: 12 residues.

The starting material was CD4+ T cells from blood, cultured in vitro, obtained after SARS-CoV-2 vaccination. The clonotype originates from a human donor who had recovered from COVID-19. The chain carries TRBV6-1 and TRBJ2-5, with 7 nucleotides matching TRBD1. CDR3 in DNA: TGTGCCAGCTCAGGGGGTTGGGAGACCCAGTACTTC. Protein sequence: CASSGGWETQYF.